These T cell receptor beta chains were read from a single sample in a study of human T cells and chemical hapten exposure. One entry per CDR3 protein results from TCRdb running MiXCR on the RACE reads. The table has 150,000 to 200,000 distinct CDR3 sequences, approximately 20% seen once. Here the sequenced sample was whole blood, taken in connection with sensitization to the hapten diphenylcyclopropenone (DPC). These receptor sequences come from a woman in her forties or fifties with alopecia areata. Some clones in this sample may be carry-over from other donors' samples. Both conserved end residues are part of each CDR3. Each record gives: clone size, V gene, J gene, D gene, CDR3 DNA, CDR3 protein. A D gene is named only where the DNA matches it firmly. The size entry is marked missing in some rows and otherwise reads once, few, many or a size class.

size: few
V: TRBV5-1
J: TRBJ1-1
D: .
DNA: TGCGCCAGTGGGAGGGAGATGAACACTGAAGCTTTCTTT
CDR3: CASGREMNTEAFF

size: many
V: TRBV9
J: TRBJ2-5
D: .
DNA: TGTGCCAGCAGCCCTATTCGGGGCGGGGAGACCCAGTACTTC
CDR3: CASSPIRGGETQYF

size: .
V: TRBV7-9
J: TRBJ1-6
D: TRBD1
DNA: TGTGCCAGCAGCCACAGGGGTAACTCCCCAAATTCACCCCTCCACTTT
CDR3: CASSHRGNSPNSPLHF

size: few
V: TRBV11-2
J: TRBJ1-1
D: .
DNA: TGTGCCAGCAGCTTACGGGGGCTGAGCACTGAAGCTTTCTTT
CDR3: CASSLRGLSTEAFF

size: many
V: TRBV5-1
J: TRBJ1-1
D: .
DNA: TGCGCCAGCAGTAGCCGAGCCCAGAACACTGAAGCTTTCTTT
CDR3: CASSSRAQNTEAFF

size: .
V: TRBV15
J: TRBJ2-2
D: TRBD2
DNA: TGTGCCACCAGCAGAGCCTCCCGACTAGCGCTAAACACCGGGGAGCTGTTTTTT
CDR3: CATSRASRLALNTGELFF

size: .
V: TRBV6-6
J: TRBJ2-5
D: .
DNA: TGTGCCAGCAGTTTGAAGGGTGAATCGGCCCAGTACTTC
CDR3: CASSLKGESAQYF

size: .
V: TRBV6-5
J: TRBJ2-7
D: .
DNA: TGTGTCAGCAGTACTAGTCTCTACGAGCAGTACTTC
CDR3: CVSSTSLYEQYF

size: few
V: TRBV5-1
J: TRBJ2-7
D: .
DNA: TGCGCCAGCAGCTTGGCCACCGAGCAGTACTTC
CDR3: CASSLATEQYF

size: .
V: TRBV27
J: TRBJ2-7
D: .
DNA: TGTGCCAGCACCCCCTACGGGAATGAGCAGTACTTC
CDR3: CASTPYGNEQYF

size: few
V: TRBV11-2
J: TRBJ2-7
D: TRBD1
DNA: TGTGCCAGCAGGACAGGGTTGGGGCCCTACGAGCAGTACTTC
CDR3: CASRTGLGPYEQYF

size: few
V: TRBV27
J: TRBJ1-5
D: TRBD1
DNA: TGTGCCAGCAGTGGCACAGGGGATCAGCCCCAGCATTTT
CDR3: CASSGTGDQPQHF

size: .
V: TRBV12-3/TRBV12-4
J: TRBJ2-7
D: .
DNA: TGTGCCAGCAGTTTAGCAGGAGGGGGCTACGAGCAGTACTTC
CDR3: CASSLAGGGYEQYF

size: few
V: TRBV12-3/TRBV12-4
J: TRBJ1-2
D: .
DNA: TGTGCCAGCACCTTCGGACCCGGCTATGGCTACACCTTC
CDR3: CASTFGPGYGYTF

size: .
V: TRBV6-5
J: TRBJ2-1
D: TRBD2
DNA: TGTGCCAGCACTAGCGGGGGCCTAGCGGGAGTCTCAGAGCAGTTCTTC
CDR3: CASTSGGLAGVSEQFF

size: many
V: TRBV29-1
J: TRBJ2-5
D: TRBD1
DNA: TGCAGCGCTGGACAGGGTCGTGAGACCCAGTACTTC
CDR3: CSAGQGRETQYF

size: .
V: TRBV10-3
J: TRBJ2-1
D: .
DNA: TGTGCCATCAGTGAATCGGCCAGGGGGGATGACAATGAGCAGTTCTTC
CDR3: CAISESARGDDNEQFF

size: few
V: TRBV27
J: TRBJ2-7
D: .
DNA: TGTGCCAGCAGTTTAGACCACCGGGAGCAGTACTTC
CDR3: CASSLDHREQYF

size: many
V: TRBV9
J: TRBJ1-1
D: TRBD1
DNA: TGTGCCAGCAGCGAAGGACAGGGGGGCACTGAAGCTTTCTTT
CDR3: CASSEGQGGTEAFF

size: few
V: TRBV27
J: TRBJ2-5
D: TRBD1
DNA: TGTGCCAGCAGTTTAAACAGGGGGTACCAAGAGACCCAGTACTTC
CDR3: CASSLNRGYQETQYF

size: many
V: TRBV5-1
J: TRBJ1-1
D: TRBD1
DNA: TGCGCCAGCACATTTTTCCCCGGCAGCAGGACAGGGAGAACTGAAGCTTTCTTT
CDR3: CASTFFPGSRTGRTEAFF

size: .
V: TRBV10-2
J: TRBJ2-5
D: TRBD2
DNA: TGCGCCAGTTCTGGACTAGGAGAGACCCAGTACTTC
CDR3: CASSGLGETQYF

size: many
V: TRBV7-2
J: TRBJ2-3
D: TRBD2
DNA: TGTGCCAGCAGCTCAACTAGCGGATATAGCACAGATACGCAGTATTTT
CDR3: CASSSTSGYSTDTQYF